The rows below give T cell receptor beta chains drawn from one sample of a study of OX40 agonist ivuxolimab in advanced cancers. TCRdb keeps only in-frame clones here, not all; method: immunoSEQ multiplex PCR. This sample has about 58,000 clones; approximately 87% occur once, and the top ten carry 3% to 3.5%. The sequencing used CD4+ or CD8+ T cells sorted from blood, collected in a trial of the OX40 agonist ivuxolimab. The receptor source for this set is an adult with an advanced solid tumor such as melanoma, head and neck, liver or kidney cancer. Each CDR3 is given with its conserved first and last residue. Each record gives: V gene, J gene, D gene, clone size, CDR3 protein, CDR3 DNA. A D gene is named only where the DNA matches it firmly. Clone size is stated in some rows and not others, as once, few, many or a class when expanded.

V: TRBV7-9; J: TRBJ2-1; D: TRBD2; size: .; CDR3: CASSLGRGAYNEQFF; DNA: TGTGCCAGCAGCTTAGGGCGGGGGGCCTACAATGAGCAGTTCTTC
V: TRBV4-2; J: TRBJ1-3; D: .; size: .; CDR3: CASSQEAVPSGNTIYF; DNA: TGTGCCAGCAGCCAAGAAGCCGTACCCTCTGGAAACACCATATATTTT
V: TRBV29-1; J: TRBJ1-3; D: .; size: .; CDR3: CSVGLENTIYF; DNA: TGCAGCGTCGGCCTAGAAAACACCATATATTTT
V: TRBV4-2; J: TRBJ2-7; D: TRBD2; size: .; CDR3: CASSPKLATEQYF; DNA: TGTGCCAGCAGCCCGAAACTAGCGACCGAGCAGTACTTC
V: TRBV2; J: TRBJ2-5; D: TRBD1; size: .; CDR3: CASSEGDRGETQYF; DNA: TGTGCCAGCAGTGAGGGGGACAGGGGAGAGACCCAGTACTTC
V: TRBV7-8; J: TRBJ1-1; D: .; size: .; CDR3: CASSLDQGDTEAFF; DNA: TGTGCCAGCAGCTTAGACCAGGGAGACACTGAAGCTTTCTTT
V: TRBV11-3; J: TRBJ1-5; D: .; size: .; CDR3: CASSLSGPDQPQHF; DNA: TGTGCCAGCAGCCTTTCCGGGCCCGATCAGCCCCAGCATTTT
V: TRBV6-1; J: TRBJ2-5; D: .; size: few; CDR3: CASSELPGGLRETQYF; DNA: TGTGCCAGCAGTGAACTACCAGGGGGGCTGCGGGAGACCCAGTACTTC
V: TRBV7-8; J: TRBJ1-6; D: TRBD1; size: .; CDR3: CASSFGGTGGWSPLHF; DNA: TGTGCCAGCAGCTTCGGCGGGACAGGGGGCTGGTCACCCCTCCACTTT
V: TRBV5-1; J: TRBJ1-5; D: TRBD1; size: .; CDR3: CASSPLGGVAQPQHF; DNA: TGCGCCAGCAGCCCTCTAGGGGGCGTCGCTCAGCCCCAGCATTTT
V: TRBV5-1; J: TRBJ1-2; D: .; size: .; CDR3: CASSFGQRINYGYTF; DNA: TGCGCCAGCAGCTTCGGCCAGAGGATTAACTATGGCTACACCTTC
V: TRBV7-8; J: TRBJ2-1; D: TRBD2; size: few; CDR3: CASSFLRVLAGGRNEQFF; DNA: TGTGCCAGCAGCTTCCTCCGGGTTTTGGCGGGGGGGCGCAATGAGCAGTTCTTC
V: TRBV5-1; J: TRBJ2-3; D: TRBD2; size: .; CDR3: CASSQPELAGADTQYF; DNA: TGCGCCAGCAGCCAACCTGAGCTAGCGGGGGCAGATACGCAGTATTTT
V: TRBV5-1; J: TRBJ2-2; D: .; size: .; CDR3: CASSLAQGNTGELFF; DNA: TGCGCCAGCAGCTTGGCGCAGGGGAACACCGGGGAGCTGTTTTTT
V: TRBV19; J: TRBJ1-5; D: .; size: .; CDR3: CASSAVVFSNQPQHF; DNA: TGTGCCAGTAGCGCCGTTGTGTTTAGCAATCAGCCCCAGCATTTT
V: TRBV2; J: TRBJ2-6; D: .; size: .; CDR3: CASRREQGPNVLTF; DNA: TGTGCCAGCAGACGGGAACAGGGACCCAACGTCCTGACTTTC
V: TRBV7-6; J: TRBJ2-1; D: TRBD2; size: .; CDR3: CASSLETSGAPYNEQFF; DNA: TGTGCCAGCAGCTTAGAGACTAGCGGGGCCCCATACAATGAGCAGTTCTTC
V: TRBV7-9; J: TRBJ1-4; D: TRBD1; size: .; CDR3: CASSLADRGHKLFF; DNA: TGTGCCAGCAGCTTAGCAGACAGGGGCCACAAACTGTTTTTT
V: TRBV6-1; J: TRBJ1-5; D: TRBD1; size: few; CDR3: CASILGQGTPGPQHF; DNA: TGTGCCAGCATCCTGGGACAGGGGACCCCAGGGCCCCAGCATTTT
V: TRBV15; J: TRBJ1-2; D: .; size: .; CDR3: CATSSRERPNYGYTF; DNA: TGTGCCACCAGCAGTAGAGAAAGACCTAACTATGGCTACACCTTC
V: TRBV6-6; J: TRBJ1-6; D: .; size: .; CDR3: CASSYGAVGSPLHF; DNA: TGTGCCAGCAGTTACGGGGCAGTCGGTTCACCCCTCCACTTT
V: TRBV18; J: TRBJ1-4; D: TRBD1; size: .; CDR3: CASSVDRATNEKLFF; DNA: TGTGCCAGCTCAGTAGACAGGGCAACTAATGAAAAACTGTTTTTT
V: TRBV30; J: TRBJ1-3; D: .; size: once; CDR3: CAWSLGSSGNTIYF; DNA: TGTGCCTGGAGTTTGGGGAGCTCTGGAAACACCATATATTTT
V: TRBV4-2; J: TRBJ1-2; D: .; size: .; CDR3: CASSQVSGVVYGYTF; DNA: TGTGCCAGCAGCCAAGTATCGGGGGTGGTCTATGGCTACACCTTC
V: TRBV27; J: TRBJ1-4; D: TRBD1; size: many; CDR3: CASSPFRAGQGNEKLFF; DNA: TGTGCCAGCAGTCCTTTTAGGGCGGGACAGGGCAATGAAAAACTGTTTTTT
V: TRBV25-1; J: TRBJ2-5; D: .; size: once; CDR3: CASSEWGRLQETQYF; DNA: TGTGCCAGCAGTGAATGGGGCAGACTCCAAGAGACCCAGTACTTC
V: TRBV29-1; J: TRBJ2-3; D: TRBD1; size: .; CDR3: CSVGQSFTDTQYF; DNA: TGCAGCGTGGGACAGAGTTTCACAGATACGCAGTATTTT
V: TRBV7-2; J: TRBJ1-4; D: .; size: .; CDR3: CATSQGVGHNEKLFF; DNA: TGTGCCACTTCACAGGGTGTTGGCCATAATGAAAAACTGTTTTTT
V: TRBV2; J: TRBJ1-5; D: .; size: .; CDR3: CASSITGFADQPQHF; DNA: TGTGCCAGCAGTATTACAGGGTTTGCCGATCAGCCCCAGCATTTT
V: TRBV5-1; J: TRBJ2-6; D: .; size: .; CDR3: CASSLEDGANVLTF; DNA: TGCGCCAGCAGCTTGGAGGACGGGGCCAACGTCCTGACTTTC
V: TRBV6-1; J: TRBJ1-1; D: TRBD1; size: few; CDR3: CASREATGGNTEAFF; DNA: TGTGCCAGCAGAGAAGCGACAGGGGGCAACACTGAAGCTTTCTTT
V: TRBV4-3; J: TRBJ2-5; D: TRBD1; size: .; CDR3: CASSPGQAQETQYF; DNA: TGCGCCAGCAGCCCCGGACAGGCGCAAGAGACCCAGTACTTC
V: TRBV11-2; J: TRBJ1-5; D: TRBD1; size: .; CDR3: CASSLDATGATNQPQHF; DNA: TGTGCCAGCAGCTTAGACGCGACAGGGGCGACCAATCAGCCCCAGCATTTT
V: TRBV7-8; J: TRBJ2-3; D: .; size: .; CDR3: CASSLGSGRLTDTQYF; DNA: TGTGCCAGCAGCTTAGGATCGGGACGCCTCACAGATACGCAGTATTTT
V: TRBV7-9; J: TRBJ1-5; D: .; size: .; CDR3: CASSSSGGPNNQPQHF; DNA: TGTGCCAGCAGCTCCAGTGGAGGTCCGAACAATCAGCCCCAGCATTTT
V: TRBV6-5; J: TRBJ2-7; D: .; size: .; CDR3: CASSYASSSSYEQYF; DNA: TGTGCCAGCAGTTACGCCTCTTCAAGCTCCTACGAGCAGTACTTC
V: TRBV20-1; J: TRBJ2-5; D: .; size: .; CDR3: CSVRVGETQYF; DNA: TGCAGTGTTCGGGTCGGAGAGACCCAGTACTTC
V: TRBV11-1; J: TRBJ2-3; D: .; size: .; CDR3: CASSLVGGTDTQYF; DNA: TGTGCCAGCAGCTTAGTGGGGGGAACAGATACGCAGTATTTT
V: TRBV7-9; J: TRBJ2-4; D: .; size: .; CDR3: CASSLGGLRSKNIQYF; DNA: TGTGCCAGCAGCTTAGGGGGGCTTCGTTCCAAAAACATTCAGTACTTC
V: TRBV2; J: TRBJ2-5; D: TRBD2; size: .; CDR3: CASCRGTSGGVETQYF; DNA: TGTGCCAGCTGTCGAGGGACTAGCGGGGGGGTAGAGACCCAGTACTTC
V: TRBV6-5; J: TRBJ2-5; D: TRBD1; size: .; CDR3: CASSRDRQETQYF; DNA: TGTGCCAGCAGCCGGGACAGACAAGAGACCCAGTACTTC
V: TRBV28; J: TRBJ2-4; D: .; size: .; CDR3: CASSLVLNIQYF; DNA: TGTGCCAGCAGTTTAGTGCTAAACATTCAGTACTTC
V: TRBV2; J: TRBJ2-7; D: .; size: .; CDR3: CASSETGSPAYEQYF; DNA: TGTGCCAGCAGTGAAACAGGGAGCCCCGCCTACGAGCAGTACTTC
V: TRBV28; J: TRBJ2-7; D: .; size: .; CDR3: CASSVRYEQYF; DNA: TGTGCCAGCAGTGTTAGATACGAGCAGTACTTC
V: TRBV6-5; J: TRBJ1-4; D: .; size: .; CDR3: CASSYSPTDEKLFF; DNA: TGTGCCAGCAGTTACTCACCGACGGATGAAAAACTGTTTTTT
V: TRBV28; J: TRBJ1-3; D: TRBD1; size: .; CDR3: CASSYTGGRGNTIYF; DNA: TGTGCCAGCAGTTACACAGGGGGACGTGGAAACACCATATATTTT
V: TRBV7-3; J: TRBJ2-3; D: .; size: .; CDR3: CASSLGGLGDTQYF; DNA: TGTGCCAGCAGCTTAGGGGGTCTGGGAGATACGCAGTATTTT
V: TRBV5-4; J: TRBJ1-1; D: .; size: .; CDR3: CASSLGGLGATEAFF; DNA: TGTGCCAGCAGCTTGGGCGGGTTGGGGGCCACTGAAGCTTTCTTT
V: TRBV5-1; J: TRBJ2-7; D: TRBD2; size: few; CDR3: CASSSGTSPPHEQYF; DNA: TGCGCCAGCAGCTCGGGGACTAGCCCTCCTCACGAGCAGTACTTC
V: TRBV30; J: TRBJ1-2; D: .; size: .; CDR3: CAWSWNEDRYTF; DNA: TGTGCCTGGAGTTGGAACGAGGACCGCTACACCTTC
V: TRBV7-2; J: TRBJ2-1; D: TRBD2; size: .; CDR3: CASSLVGSGGRHEQFF; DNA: TGTGCCAGCAGCTTAGTAGGGAGCGGGGGGAGGCATGAGCAGTTCTTC
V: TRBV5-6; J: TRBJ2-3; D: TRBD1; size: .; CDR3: CASLGGDRGGTDTQYF; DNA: TGTGCCAGCTTGGGAGGTGACAGGGGCGGGACAGATACGCAGTATTTT
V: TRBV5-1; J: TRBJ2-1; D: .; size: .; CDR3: CASSLVVARYNEQFF; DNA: TGCGCCAGCAGCTTGGTAGTAGCGAGATACAATGAGCAGTTCTTC
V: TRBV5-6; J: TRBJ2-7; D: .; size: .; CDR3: CASIQGSGYEQYF; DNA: TGTGCCAGCATACAGGGATCTGGCTACGAGCAGTACTTC
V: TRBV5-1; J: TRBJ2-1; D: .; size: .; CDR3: CASSFDQGRQFF; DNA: TGCGCCAGCAGCTTTGACCAGGGAAGGCAGTTCTTC
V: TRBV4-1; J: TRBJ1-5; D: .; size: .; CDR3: CASSQRTGPYSNQPQHF; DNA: TGCGCCAGCAGCCAACGGACCGGGCCTTATAGCAATCAGCCCCAGCATTTT
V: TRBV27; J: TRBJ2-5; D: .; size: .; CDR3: CASSLRGDGKETQYF; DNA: TGTGCCAGCAGTTTAAGGGGGGACGGAAAAGAGACCCAGTACTTC
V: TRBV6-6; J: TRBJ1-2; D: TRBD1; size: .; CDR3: CASSSGGPGLNYGYTF; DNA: TGTGCCAGCAGCTCAGGGGGGCCCGGTCTAAACTATGGCTACACCTTC
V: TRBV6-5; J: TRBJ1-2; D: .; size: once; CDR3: CASSYIGSGYTF; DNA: TGTGCCAGCAGTTACATAGGTAGTGGCTACACCTTC
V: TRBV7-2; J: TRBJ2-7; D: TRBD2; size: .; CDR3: CASSLFASGGAAEQYF; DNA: TGTGCCAGCAGCCTATTCGCTAGCGGGGGGGCCGCCGAGCAGTACTTC